This T cell receptor (beta chain) emerged from a study of lymphopenia after photon versus proton radiotherapy. In the case of this clone: As yet, its antigen is unknown.

The CDR3 runs to 12 residues. CDR1 is SNHLY and CDR2 is FYNNEI in the germline V gene. Trimming took 4 bases from V and 9 from J, leaving 10 bases between them. Study-level results: Only patients who died were analyzed for survival; proton advantage is unproven. Photon-treated patients lost naive T cells and TCR diversity; proton-treated stayed stable. Larger post-nadir TCR diversity loss correlated inversely with survival in deceased patients.

Produced via immunoSEQ multiplex PCR; TCRdb's table is partial and in-frame only. The sample has 25,000 to 30,000 clones; around 81% are singletons. The origin of this receptor is a man in his forties or fifties with gastric cancer. The sample was peripheral blood, taken from a patient treated with photon-based radiotherapy. The chain couples TRBV2 to TRBJ2-1; D is perhaps TRBD1 (6 bases). As DNA, the CDR3 is TGTGCCAGCAGTGGGACAGAAATTGAGCAGTTCTTC. Amino acid sequence: CASSGTEIEQFF.